The 31 T cell receptor beta chains given below trace back to one sample, sequenced in a study of control samples from healthy donors and cancer patients. Here immunoSEQ multiplex PCR was the method, and the copy in TCRdb shows in-frame clones only, minus some. There are about 130,000 clones in the sample; around 90% occur only once, and 5.5% to 7% lies in the top ten. The source material was blood. These receptors were collected from a man in his late teens or twenties in good health.

The table lists this clone with a count of one. The CDR3, as DNA: TGCGCCAGCAGCTCGGGACAGGGATACGAGCAGTACTTC. Translating gives CASSSGQGYEQYF. The genes are TRBV5-1 and TRBJ2-7; TRBD1 agrees at 9 bases. CDR3 length: 13 residues. V lost 3 bases to trimming and J lost 4 bases; unmatched junction nucleotides: 2. Germline V gene data show CDR1 as SGHRS and CDR2 as YFSETQ.

V and J are TRBV5-1 and TRBJ2-1; 12 positions match TRBD1. Germline lookup yields CDR1 SGHRS and CDR2 YFSETQ. The CDR3 contains 15 residues. The junction had 4 bases not matched to a gene; V was cut back by 4 bases and J by 5 bases. The chain's CDR3 is CASSTGTGGHNEQFF. The CDR3 DNA sequence: TGCGCCAGCAGCACCGGGACAGGGGGCCACAATGAGCAGTTCTTC. The variable domain in full, completed from reference TRBV5-1 and TRBJ2-1, reads KAGVTQTPRYLIKTRGQQVTLSCSPISGHRSVSWYQQTPGQGLQFLFEYFSETQRNKGNFPGRFSGRQFSNSRSEMNVSTLELGDSALYLCASSTGTGGHNEQFFGPGTRLTVL.

The CDR3 DNA follows: TGTGCCAGCAGTGACTCGAGCGGGGGGGGCAATGAGCAGTTCTTC. This sequence encodes CASSDSSGGGNEQFF. The rearrangement links TRBV6-4 to TRBJ2-1, with TRBD2 matching 10 bases. Germline trimming cut 0 bases from V and 6 bases from J; bases unmatched to any gene: 2. Germline CDR1 is MRHNA and CDR2 is SNTAGT. This CDR3 comprises 15 residues.

This clone occurred a few times. The J gene is TRBJ2-2, the V gene TRBV3-1 (or the pseudogene TRBV3-2); 7 bases fit TRBD2. The CDR3 length is 14 residues. The V and J ends lost 1 base and 6 bases, in that order; junction bases with no gene match: 2. Germline V gene sequence: CDR1 LGHDT, CDR2 YNNKEL (reference sequence). The CDR3 bases are TGTGCCAGCAGCCAAGTGGGGGGGTCCGGGGAGCTGTTTTTT. Its protein product is CASSQVGGSGELFF.

The chain combines TRBV5-5 with TRBJ1-6; D remains unclear. The CDR3 length is 16 residues. V lost 0 bases and J 0 bases, leaving 7 bases between the germline ends. CDR1 and CDR2 from the germline V gene are SGHKS and YYEKEE (reference sequence). CDR3 sequence reads: CASSLVGSSYNSPLHF. DNA of the CDR3: TGTGCCAGCAGCTTGGTGGGGAGCTCCTATAATTCACCCCTCCACTTT.

The chain joins TRBV4-1 to TRBJ2-3; D is unclear. The CDR3 covers 15 residues. The germline V gene has CDR1 MGHRA and CDR2 YSYEKL. Between the trimmed V and J ends, which lost 3 bases and 1 base, there was a span of 11 bases. In DNA, the CDR3 is TGCGCCAGCAGCCATGGCCGAGAACGCACAGATACGCAGTATTTT. It codes for CASSHGRERTDTQYF.

The V call is TRBV19, the J call TRBJ1-6; 9 bases map to TRBD1. The V segment lost 4 bases and the J segment 6 bases; nucleotides outside the gene matches: 16. The CDR3 is made up of 19 amino acids. Looked up from germline, CDR1 is LNHDA and CDR2 is SQIVND (reference sequence). This chain's CDR3 is CASSNRGGHRDRANSPLHF. CDR3 nucleotides: TGTGCCAGTAGTAATCGGGGGGGGCACCGGGACAGGGCTAATTCACCCCTCCACTTT.

The CDR3 DNA follows: TGTGCCAGCAGTGCCCTCGAGCAGTACTTC. Amino acid sequence: CASSALEQYF. The V gene is TRBV2, the J gene TRBJ2-7, with D uncertain. Germline V gives CDR1 SNHLY, CDR2 FYNNEI. The CDR3 extends over 10 amino acids. The V end lost 4 bases, the J end lost 6 bases, and 4 bases lay between the germline ends.

The rearrangement links TRBV6-4 to TRBJ2-3; D might be TRBD2 (7 bases). The germline V gene has CDR1 MRHNA and CDR2 SNTAGT. Trimming took off 0 bases at V and 1 base at J, with 14 bases between the two ends. This CDR3 has 17 amino acids. The CDR3 DNA reads TGTGCCAGCAGTGACTCGAGACGGGGGGCTGGCACAGATACGCAGTATTTT. Protein: CASSDSRRGAGTDTQYF.

J is TRBJ1-3 and V is TRBV5-1, with no clear D. Trimming took 0 bases from V and 0 from J, leaving 7 bases between them. In germline, CDR1 is SGHRS, CDR2 YFSETQ. The CDR3 extends over 15 amino acids. The CDR3 DNA sequence: TGCGCCAGCAGCTTGGGAGCTGTCTCTGGAAACACCATATATTTT. Translation gives CASSLGAVSGNTIYF.

In DNA, the CDR3 is TGTGCCTGGAGTGTATTTGGATGGGGCCTCTACACCTTC. Protein: CAWSVFGWGLYTF. The chain recombines TRBV30 with TRBJ1-2; tentative D call: TRBD1 (5 bases). Per the germline V gene, CDR1 is GTSNPN and CDR2 is SVGIG (reference sequence). V was cut by 0 bases and J by 10 bases, with 15 bases left in between. The length of the CDR3 is 13 residues.

The chain recombines TRBV3-1 (or the pseudogene TRBV3-2) with TRBJ1-2; 7 nucleotides align to TRBD1. The length of the CDR3 is 14 residues. The ends lost 2 bases at V and 3 bases at J; junction bases unmatched: 3. Germline CDR1 reads LGHDT; CDR2 reads YNNKEL (reference sequence). This CDR3 reads CASSQIDRDYGYTF. CDR3 coding DNA: TGTGCCAGCAGCCAAATAGACAGGGACTATGGCTACACCTTC.

This clone has more than one count but fewer than ten. The rearrangement uses TRBV4-1 and TRBJ1-2; 9 positions agree with TRBD1. The CDR3 length is 13 residues. Germline V gives CDR1 MGHRA, CDR2 YSYEKL. V shed 5 bases, J shed 5 bases, and the junction held 3 bases outside the gene matches. The CDR3 DNA follows: TGCGCCAGCAGCACGGGACAGGGATATGGCTACACCTTC. Translating gives CASSTGQGYGYTF.

V and J are TRBV5-6 and TRBJ1-2; 9 bases are shared with TRBD1. Unmatched junction bases numbered 9, after V lost 1 base and J lost 2 bases. The CDR3 length is 17 residues. The germline CDR1 and CDR2 sequences are SGHDT and YYEEEE. The CDR3 sequence is CASSLMDRGPQNYGYTF. The CDR3 coding sequence is TGTGCCAGCAGCTTGATGGACAGGGGTCCGCAGAACTATGGCTACACCTTC.

This chain uses TRBV10-3 with TRBJ1-2; tentatively, D is TRBD1 (5 bases). Germline V gives CDR1 ENHRY, CDR2 SYGVKD. Trimming left V 3 bases short and J 2 bases short, with 22 bases between. There are 18 residues in the CDR3. CDR3 region: CAISDKVILRVGNYGYTF. The CDR3 DNA reads TGTGCCATCAGTGATAAGGTCATTCTCAGGGTCGGAAACTATGGCTACACCTTC.

The chain uses TRBV19 and TRBJ1-1; 7 positions match TRBD1. CDR3 length equals 12 residues. Germline V lookup: CDR1 LNHDA, CDR2 SQIVND (reference sequence). V trimming: 6 bases; J trimming: 5 bases; junction bases outside the gene matches: 3. As DNA, the CDR3 is TGTGCCAGTAGGACAGGGTGGACTGAAGCTTTCTTT. Translation gives CASRTGWTEAFF. Together with reference TRBV19 and TRBJ1-1, the CDR3 gives the full variable domain: DGGITQSPKYLFRKEGQNVTLSCEQNLNHDAMYWYRQDPGQGLRLIYYSQIVNDFQKGDIAEGYSVSREKKESFPLTVTSAQKNPTAFYLCASRTGWTEAFFGQGTRLTVV.

The rearrangement uses TRBV3-1 (or the pseudogene TRBV3-2) and TRBJ2-3; D not certain. Germline-derived CDR1 and CDR2 are LGHDT and YNNKEL (reference sequence). The CDR3 spans 15 residues. The germline V and J ends were trimmed by 1 base and 0 bases, with 8 bases remaining between them. This chain's CDR3 is CASSQGGRSTDTQYF. The CDR3 nucleotides read TGTGCCAGCAGCCAAGGGGGTCGGAGCACAGATACGCAGTATTTT.

The J gene is TRBJ1-4, the V gene TRBV30; 9 bases map to TRBD1. Unmatched junction bases numbered 9, after V lost 0 bases and J lost 7 bases. There are 16 residues in the CDR3. Germline-derived CDR1 and CDR2 are GTSNPN and SVGIG (reference sequence). CDR3 in DNA: TGTGCCTGGAGTGTACTTGGACAGGGGATGGGTGAAAAACTGTTTTTT. It yields the protein CAWSVLGQGMGEKLFF.

The chain uses TRBV6-2 or TRBV6-3 and TRBJ1-5, with D perhaps matching TRBD1 (6 bases). This CDR3 has 14 amino acids. From germline, CDR1 is MNHEY and CDR2 SVGEGT. Trimming pared 5 bases from V and 3 bases from J, leaving 11 bases between. The CDR3 reads CASSPGAHNQPQHF. CDR3 DNA: TGTGCCAGCAGTCCGGGGGCTCACAATCAGCCCCAGCATTTT.

CDR3 sequence (DNA): TGTGCCAGCAGCTTAGGACCACGGGACACGTGGCCTTACGAGCAGTACTTC. This codes for CASSLGPRDTWPYEQYF. This chain links TRBV11-2 with TRBJ2-7; TRBD1 is a possible D gene (6 bases). Between the trimmed V and J ends, which lost 1 base and 4 bases, there was a span of 20 bases. Germline CDR1 is SGHAT and CDR2 is FQNNGV. The CDR3 extends over 17 amino acids. The full variable domain, its missing parts supplied by reference TRBV11-2 and TRBJ2-7, is EAGVAQSPRYKIIEKRQSVAFWCNPISGHATLYWYQQILGQGPKLLIQFQNNGVVDDSQLPKDRFSAERLKGVDSTLKIQPAKLEDSAVYLCASSLGPRDTWPYEQYFGPGTRLTVT.

This chain connects TRBV3-1 (or the pseudogene TRBV3-2) to TRBJ2-1; TRBD2 is a possible D gene (5 bases). This CDR3 spans 15 amino acids. Trimming removed 0 bases from V and 5 bases from J, with 11 bases in between. Germline CDR1 LGHDT, CDR2 YNNKEL (reference sequence). The CDR3 DNA follows: TGTGCCAGCAGCCAAGATTTGACTACTCACAATGAGCAGTTCTTC. This encodes CASSQDLTTHNEQFF.

This clone was counted only a few times. The chain combines TRBV6-1 with TRBJ1-5; 8 positions agree with TRBD1. Germline CDR1 is MNHNS and CDR2 is SASEGT. The CDR3 totals 16 residues. Trimming removed 4 bases from V and 5 bases from J; junction bases left unmatched: 10. The CDR3 reads CASSARGQVGDQPQHF. The CDR3 nucleotides read TGTGCCAGCAGTGCTCGGGGACAGGTCGGGGATCAGCCCCAGCATTTT.

The gene calls are TRBV27 and TRBJ1-1; possibly TRBD1 for D (6 bases). V was shortened by 0 bases and J by 0 bases, with 17 bases between the two germline ends. This CDR3 is 18 amino acids long. Germline CDR1 and CDR2: MNHEY and SMNVEV (reference sequence). The CDR3 sequence: CASSLSIRGGSMNTEAFF. DNA of the CDR3: TGTGCCAGCAGTTTATCGATCAGGGGAGGGTCCATGAACACTGAAGCTTTCTTT.

This clone was detected only once. A read error may account for a junction end that differs from germline. The chain uses TRBV7-3 and TRBJ2-1, with TRBD2 matching 13 bases. CDR1 is SGHTA and CDR2 is FQGTGA in the germline V gene. The CDR3 covers 16 residues. This CDR3 is CASSVTSGGAGNEQFF. CDR3 nucleotides: TGTGCCAGCAGCGTAACTAGCGGGGGGGCTGGCAATGAGCAGTTCTTC.

The chain is built from TRBV5-4 and TRBJ2-1; D call uncertain. This CDR3 is built from 15 residues. The V gene lost 0 bases and the J gene lost 4 bases, with 11 bases spanning the gap. Germline loops: CDR1 SGHNT, CDR2 YYREEE (reference sequence). CDR3 amino acids: CASSLALAQYNEQFF. The CDR3, as DNA: TGTGCCAGCAGCTTGGCCTTGGCCCAATACAATGAGCAGTTCTTC.

The CDR3 bases are TGTGCCAGCACCCCTTTTGGGGGGGAGCTGTTTTTT. This gives the protein CASTPFGGELFF. The V call is TRBV6-5, the J call TRBJ2-2; the D is unclear. V was pared by 7 bases and J by 8 bases, with 11 bases between. Germline CDR1 and CDR2: MNHEY and SVGAGI. This CDR3 comprises 12 residues.

The rearrangement uses TRBV7-2 and TRBJ2-7, with 10 bases aligning to TRBD2. The CDR3 spans 15 residues. V shed 3 bases and J 3 bases; nucleotides not matched to a gene: 5. CDR1 SGHTA and CDR2 FQGNSA come from the germline V gene. CDR3 amino acids: CASSLASGGYYEQYF. CDR3 bases: TGTGCCAGCAGCTTGGCTAGCGGGGGCTACTACGAGCAGTACTTC.

This rearrangement joins TRBV19 to TRBJ1-6, with D tentatively TRBD1 (5 bases). The V end lost 0 bases, the J end lost 6 bases, and 9 bases lay between the germline ends. Germline CDR1 reads LNHDA; CDR2 reads SQIVND (reference sequence). The CDR3 consists of 15 residues. The chain's CDR3 is CASSIDSGTNSPLHF. The CDR3 DNA reads as TGTGCCAGTAGTATAGATTCAGGGACTAATTCACCCCTCCACTTT.

The chain joins TRBV2 to TRBJ1-2, with 8 bases that match TRBD1. Germline lookup yields CDR1 SNHLY and CDR2 FYNNEI. The CDR3 has 16 residues. The V and J ends lost 2 bases and 6 bases, in that order; junction bases with no gene match: 11. The CDR3 coding sequence is TGTGCCAGCAGTGAAATCGGCAGGGGGCGCGGGGATGGCTACACCTTC. As protein: CASSEIGRGRGDGYTF.

The chain is built from TRBV7-2 and TRBJ1-5, with D possibly being TRBD1 (5 bases). V was shortened by 5 bases and J by 5 bases, with 13 bases between the two germline ends. The CDR3 runs 14 residues. Germline V lookup: CDR1 SGHTA, CDR2 FQGNSA. The CDR3 region has the DNA TGTGCCAGCAGCAGCTACGGGGGGGATCAGCCCCAGCATTTT. Translating it yields CASSSYGGDQPQHF.

This chain uses TRBV30 with TRBJ2-3, with 8 bases identical to TRBD2. The CDR3 covers 13 residues. Germline lookup yields CDR1 GTSNPN and CDR2 SVGIG (reference sequence). With V trimmed by 4 bases and J by 3 bases, 3 bases remained unmatched. CDR3 nucleotides: TGTGCCTGGAACCGCGGGGGGACAGATACGCAGTATTTT. Translation: CAWNRGGTDTQYF.